This is a list of T cell receptor beta chains from one sample in a study of blood T cell repertoires in COVID-19. TCRdb's copy holds only in-frame clones and misses some; the assay was immunoSEQ multiplex PCR. The sample includes roughly 51,000 clones, about 90% seen only once; the top ten take 7% to 8%. The sequenced sample was peripheral blood. All receptors derive from a woman in her fifties or sixties with active or convalescent COVID-19. Both conserved end residues are part of each CDR3. A D gene is named only where the DNA matches it firmly. Clone size is given for some rows only: seen once, a few or many times, or a class if the clone is expanded.

>15|.|TRBV18|TRBJ2-1|TRBD2
CASSLTSGPFNEQFF
TGTGCCAGCTCACTCACTAGCGGGCCTTTCAATGAGCAGTTCTTC
>15|.|TRBV6-2/TRBV6-3|TRBJ1-5|TRBD1
CASSLRWTGEEPQHF
TGTGCCAGCAGTTTAAGATGGACAGGGGAGGAGCCCCAGCATTTT
>13|.|TRBV19|TRBJ2-1|.
CASSMTSYNEQFF
TGTGCCAGTAGTATGACTAGTTACAATGAGCAGTTCTTC
>12|.|TRBV2|TRBJ1-1|TRBD1
CASSAPQGRAFF
TGTGCCAGCAGTGCCCCACAGGGGAGAGCTTTCTTT
>15|few|TRBV19|TRBJ1-6|.
CASSPGQTYNSPLHF
TGTGCCAGTAGTCCCGGCCAGACTTATAATTCACCCCTCCACTTT
>20|.|TRBV4-3|TRBJ2-1|TRBD2
CASSQEVIDGRAGVYNEQFF
TGCGCCAGCAGCCAAGAGGTGATTGACGGCCGAGCGGGAGTTTACAATGAGCAGTTCTTC
>14|.|TRBV11-2|TRBJ2-1|TRBD2
CASSLRSAGRGGFF
TGTGCCAGCAGCTTAAGGTCCGCCGGGAGGGGTGGGTTCTTC
>14|.|TRBV6-5|TRBJ1-2|.
CASSRGGRDYGYTF
TGTGCCAGCTCCAGGGGAGGGCGGGACTATGGCTACACCTTC
>15|.|TRBV5-1|TRBJ2-3|.
CASSLKAGGADTQYF
TGCGCCAGCAGCTTGAAGGCGGGTGGGGCAGATACGCAGTATTTT
>17|.|TRBV5-1|TRBJ2-4|TRBD1
CASSLFTGGRDKNIQYF
TGCGCCAGCAGCTTGTTTACAGGGGGCCGTGACAAAAACATTCAGTACTTC
>14|.|TRBV11-2|TRBJ2-1|TRBD2
CASTWTSGYNEQFF
TGTGCCAGCACCTGGACTAGCGGATACAATGAGCAGTTCTTC
>13|.|TRBV11-3|TRBJ1-3|.
CASSSDTGNTIYF
TGTGCCAGCAGCTCTGACACAGGAAACACCATATATTTT
>16|.|TRBV5-1|TRBJ2-3|.
CASSMTGWGTTDTQYF
TGCGCCAGCAGCATGACAGGGTGGGGGACTACAGATACGCAGTATTTT
>13|.|TRBV6-2/TRBV6-3|TRBJ2-3|TRBD2
CASSYNRAGGPHF
TGTGCCAGCAGTTACAATAGGGCGGGAGGGCCGCATTTT
>11|.|TRBV6-2/TRBV6-3|TRBJ2-7|.
CASSYSALQYF
TGTGCCAGCAGTTACTCAGCCTTGCAGTACTTC
>16|.|TRBV3-1/TRBV3-2|TRBJ1-6|TRBD1
CASSVSGTGRNSPLHF
TGTGCCAGCAGCGTTTCCGGGACAGGGAGAAATTCACCCCTCCACTTT
>11|.|TRBV29-1|TRBJ2-2|.
CSVGEHGELFF
TGCAGCGTTGGGGAGCACGGGGAGCTGTTTTTT
>17|.|TRBV18|TRBJ2-7|.
CASSPRRDSRTDYEQYF
TGTGCCAGCTCACCAAGGCGGGATAGTCGGACGGACTACGAGCAGTACTTC
>13|.|TRBV6-6|TRBJ2-7|TRBD2
CASGRAYLYEQYF
TGTGCCAGCGGGAGGGCCTATCTCTACGAGCAGTACTTC
>13|.|TRBV2|TRBJ2-3|TRBD1
CASSRQGTDTQYF
TGTGCCAGCAGTCGACAGGGAACAGATACGCAGTATTTT